The next 15 T cell receptor beta chains were all read from a single sample in a study of blood T cell repertoires in COVID-19 (dated by TCRdb to 2020 to 2022). The library was built by means of the immunoSEQ multiplex PCR assay. Not all clones reach the TCRdb copy of this immuneACCESS table, which keeps in-frame sequences only. Checked studies attribute under half of the gap to unresolved V genes and leave the rest unexplained. Counted in this sample were more than 400,000 clones; about nine tenths of them appeared once. 0.7% of the sample rests with the top ten. Sample: PBMCs or T cells enriched from blood (not recorded which). The receptor set was obtained from a woman younger than 35 who had recovered from COVID-19.

A few counts support this clone. The gene calls are TRBV28 and TRBJ1-1, with a tentative D call TRBD1 (6 bases). Trimming removed 2 bases from V and 4 bases from J, with 11 bases in between. Germline V gene data show CDR1 as MDHEN and CDR2 as SYDVKM. This CDR3 contains 14 residues. This CDR3 reads CASSLTGSTTEAFF. In DNA form, the CDR3 reads TGTGCCAGCAGTTTAACAGGGTCGACCACTGAAGCTTTCTTT.

CDR3 sequence: CASSPPGGIDGYTF. DNA for the CDR3: TGTGCCAGCAGCCCCCCAGGGGGGATAGATGGCTACACCTTC. V usage is TRBV6-5 and J usage is TRBJ1-2; 7 bases are shared with TRBD1. CDR3 length: 14 amino acids. The V segment lost 6 bases and the J segment 6 bases; nucleotides outside the gene matches: 10. Germline V gene lookup returns CDR1 MNHEY and CDR2 SVGAGI.

The rearrangement uses TRBV6-6 and TRBJ1-1; D call uncertain. This CDR3 is built from 12 residues. Germline V gene lookup returns CDR1 MNHNY and CDR2 SVGAGI (reference sequence). CDR3 nucleotides: TGTGCGATAGCACGGATGAACACTGAAGCTTTCTTT. Its protein product is CAIARMNTEAFF.

The gene calls are TRBV7-2 and TRBJ1-1; tentative D call: TRBD1 (6 bases). The CDR3 has 15 amino acids. Germline values: CDR1 SGHTA, CDR2 FQGNSA. V was trimmed by 7 bases and J by 3 bases, leaving 18 bases between them. This CDR3 reads CASNRGGPGDTEAFF. DNA of the CDR3: TGTGCCAGCAACCGGGGGGGGCCGGGTGACACTGAAGCTTTCTTT.

The chain combines TRBV13 with TRBJ2-2; D unclear. Germline CDR1 PRHDT, CDR2 FYEKMQ (reference sequence). V was shortened by 4 bases and J by 3 bases, with 6 bases between the two germline ends. CDR3 length equals 13 residues. The chain's CDR3 is CASSSTYTGELFF. CDR3 sequence (DNA): TGTGCCAGCAGCTCGACATACACCGGGGAGCTGTTTTTT.

This clone was observed a single time. V usage is TRBV19 and J usage is TRBJ1-1; no reliable D call. Trimming took off 3 bases at V and 0 bases at J, with 14 bases between the two ends. The CDR3 covers 16 residues. The V gene's germline CDR1 is LNHDA and CDR2 SQIVND (reference sequence). The CDR3 bases are TGTGCCAGTAGTATTCAAACTAGACGGTTGAACACTGAAGCTTTCTTT. It specifies CASSIQTRRLNTEAFF.

This chain connects TRBV18 to TRBJ1-1, with TRBD1 matching 8 bases. Looked up from germline, CDR1 is KGHSH and CDR2 is LQKENI. The ends lost 4 bases at V and 4 bases at J; junction bases unmatched: 8. This CDR3 region has 15 residues. CDR3 sequence reads: CASSRTTGGATEAFF. Written as DNA, the CDR3 is TGTGCCAGCTCACGCACCACAGGGGGAGCCACTGAAGCTTTCTTT.

The chain carries TRBV5-8 and TRBJ1-2; D ambiguous. V lost 1 base, J lost 4 bases, and 11 bases lay in between. Germline assignment: CDR1 SGHTS and CDR2 YDEGEE. The CDR3 has 14 residues. The CDR3 region is CASSLQEEGYGYTF. The CDR3 DNA reads TGTGCCAGCAGCTTGCAGGAAGAGGGCTATGGCTACACCTTC. Combining the CDR3 with reference TRBV5-8 and TRBJ1-2 gives the whole variable domain EAGVTQSPTHLIKTRGQQATLRCSPISGHTSVYWYQQALGLGLQFLLWYDEGEERNRGNFPPRFSGRQFPNYSSELNVNALELEDSALYLCASSLQEEGYGYTFGSGTRLTVV.

The V gene is TRBV30, the J gene TRBJ2-2; 7 nucleotides agree with TRBD1. This CDR3 has 14 residues. The germline gives CDR1 GTSNPN, CDR2 SVGIG (reference sequence). J gave up 6 bases and V 3 bases, and 7 bases lay outside the gene matches. The CDR3 loop reads CAWSYSGGSGELFF. The CDR3 bases are TGTGCCTGGAGCTATTCAGGGGGTTCCGGGGAGCTGTTTTTT.

The J gene is TRBJ2-5, the V gene TRBV7-8; D is undetermined. Trimming removed 5 bases from V and 0 bases from J, with 4 bases in between. Germline CDR1 is SGHVS and CDR2 is FQNEAQ. The CDR3 totals 12 residues. CDR3 nucleotides: TGTGCCAGCAGCCCCTACCAAGAGACCCAGTACTTC. As protein: CASSPYQETQYF. The full variable domain, with the rest looked up from reference TRBV7-8 and TRBJ2-5, is GAGVSQSPRYKVAKRGQDVALRCDPISGHVSLFWYQQALGQGPEFLTYFQNEAQLDKSGLPSDRFFAERPEGSVSTLKIQRTQQEDSAVYLCASSPYQETQYFGPGTRLLVL.

The chain has TRBV2 and TRBJ2-7, with 9 bases matching TRBD2. This CDR3 is 14 amino acids long. Trimming at V came to 3 bases and at J to 5 bases, leaving 5 bases not matched to a gene. The V gene's germline CDR1 is SNHLY and CDR2 FYNNEI. The CDR3 coding sequence is TGTGCCAGCAGTGAGCGGGGGGGCAAGAACGAGCAGTACTTC. Translating it yields CASSERGGKNEQYF.

The chain combines TRBV6-6 with TRBJ1-4; 7 bases line up with TRBD1. Germline loops: CDR1 MNHNY, CDR2 SVGAGI (reference sequence). The CDR3 runs to 13 residues. The V segment lost 7 bases and the J segment 6 bases; nucleotides outside the gene matches: 5. The CDR3 region has the DNA TGTGCCAGCAAAGGACAGGATCATGAAAAACTGTTTTTT. Encoded protein: CASKGQDHEKLFF.

The gene calls are TRBV5-1 and TRBJ1-1; D remains unclear. V was clipped by 3 bases and J by 1 base, with 7 bases between them. The CDR3 sequence is 13 residues long. Looked up from germline, CDR1 is SGHRS and CDR2 is YFSETQ. CDR3: CASSSVSNTEAFF. CDR3 sequence (DNA): TGCGCCAGCAGCTCCGTTTCGAACACTGAAGCTTTCTTT.

V gene TRBV3-1 (or the pseudogene TRBV3-2) combines with J gene TRBJ2-2; D is unclear. Trimming pared 4 bases from V and 3 bases from J, leaving 6 bases between. Germline CDR1 LGHDT, CDR2 YNNKEL (reference sequence). The CDR3 covers 13 residues. This CDR3 reads CASSPPYTGELFF. The CDR3 bases are TGTGCCAGCAGCCCCCCGTACACCGGGGAGCTGTTTTTT.

The chain links TRBV18 to TRBJ2-7, with 8 bases aligning to TRBD1. Trimming removed 6 bases from V and 2 bases from J; junction bases left unmatched: 15. The CDR3 runs to 17 residues. Germline CDR1 KGHSH, CDR2 LQKENI. The CDR3 DNA is TGTGCCAGCTCCCCCCGGACAGGGTCGGGCGTCCCCTACGAGCAGTACTTC. Protein: CASSPRTGSGVPYEQYF.